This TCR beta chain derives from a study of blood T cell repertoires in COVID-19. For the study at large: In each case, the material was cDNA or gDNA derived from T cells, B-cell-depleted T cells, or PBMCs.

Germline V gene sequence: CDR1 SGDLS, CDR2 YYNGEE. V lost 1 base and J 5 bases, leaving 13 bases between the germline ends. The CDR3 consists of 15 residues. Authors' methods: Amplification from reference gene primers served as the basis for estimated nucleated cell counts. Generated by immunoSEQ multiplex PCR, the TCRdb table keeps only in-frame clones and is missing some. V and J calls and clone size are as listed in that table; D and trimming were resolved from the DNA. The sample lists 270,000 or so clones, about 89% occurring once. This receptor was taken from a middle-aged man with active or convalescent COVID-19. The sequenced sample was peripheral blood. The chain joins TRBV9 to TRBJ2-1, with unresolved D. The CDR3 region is CASSVTSSLDNEQFF. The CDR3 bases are TGTGCCAGCAGCGTAACTTCTAGTCTCGACAATGAGCAGTTCTTC. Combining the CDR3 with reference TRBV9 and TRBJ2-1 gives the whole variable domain DSGVTQTPKHLITATGQRVTLRCSPRSGDLSVYWYQQSLDQGLQFLIQYYNGEERAKGNILERFSAQQFPDLHSELNLSSLELGDSALYFCASSVTSSLDNEQFFGPGTRLTVL.